This TCR beta chain was captured by sequencing in a study of preoperative IRX-2 immunotherapy in early breast cancer. The CDR3 has 17 amino acids. CDR1 is MDHEN and CDR2 is SYDVKM in the germline V gene. The ends lost 3 bases at V and 0 bases at J; junction bases unmatched: 8. Treatment: preoperative locoregional IRX-2 cytokine immunotherapy. This phase Ib study tested locoregional IRX-2 cytokine immunotherapy given before surgery. Assay used: immunoSEQ multiplex PCR; TCRdb lists only in-frame clones, some missing. The table shows 40,000 or so clones, with over 85% occurring only once. The source was tumor tissue, collected after IRX-2 immunotherapy. The TCR sequence derives from a human donor with breast cancer. The chain uses TRBV28 and TRBJ2-7; TRBD2 matches at 10 bases. The CDR3 bases are TGTGCCAGCAGTTTGCCCCTCACTAGCGGGGCCTCCTACGAGCAGTACTTC. Translating it yields CASSLPLTSGASYEQYF. The entire variable domain, with the rest obtained from reference TRBV28 and TRBJ2-7, is as follows: DVKVTQSSRYLVKRTGEKVFLECVQDMDHENMFWYRQDPGLGLRLIYFSYDVKMKEKGDIPEGYSVSREKKERFSLILESASTNQTSMYLCASSLPLTSGASYEQYFGPGTRLTVT.